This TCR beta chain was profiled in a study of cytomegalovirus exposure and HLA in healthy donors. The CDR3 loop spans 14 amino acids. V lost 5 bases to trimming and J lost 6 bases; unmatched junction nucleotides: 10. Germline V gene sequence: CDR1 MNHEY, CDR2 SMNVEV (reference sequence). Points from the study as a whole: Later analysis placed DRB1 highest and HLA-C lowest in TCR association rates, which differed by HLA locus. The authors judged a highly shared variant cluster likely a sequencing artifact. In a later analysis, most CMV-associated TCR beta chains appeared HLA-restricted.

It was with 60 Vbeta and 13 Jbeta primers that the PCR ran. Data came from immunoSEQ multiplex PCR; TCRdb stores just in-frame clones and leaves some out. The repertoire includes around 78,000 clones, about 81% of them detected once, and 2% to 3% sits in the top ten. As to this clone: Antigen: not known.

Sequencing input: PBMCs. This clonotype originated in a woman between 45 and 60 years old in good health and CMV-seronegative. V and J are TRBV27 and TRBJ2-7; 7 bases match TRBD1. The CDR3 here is CASSKPGGWFEQYF. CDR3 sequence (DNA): TGTGCCAGCAGTAAGCCAGGGGGTTGGTTCGAGCAGTACTTC.